The entry that follows covers one TCR beta chain sequence. The sample originates from a study of identical twins. V lost 5 bases and J 5 bases, leaving 12 bases between the germline ends. The CDR3 is 13 residues long. Looked up from germline, CDR1 is MNHEY and CDR2 is SMNVEV (reference sequence). TCRdb redid the calling of the 5' RACE reads with MiXCR, one entry per CDR3 protein. Here the sample spans 1,800,000 or so distinct CDR3 sequences, about 31% being singletons. This chain connects TRBV27 to TRBJ1-2; D unclear. This TCR was recovered from a newborn girl in good health. Sequenced material: cord blood. CDR3 sequence: CASSPKPKYGYTF. The CDR3, as DNA: TGTGCCAGCAGTCCCAAGCCAAAGTATGGCTACACCTTC.